This T cell receptor (beta chain) was captured by sequencing in a study of T cell repertoires in cytomegalovirus infection. Study in general: Through public TCR beta signatures, both CMV infection and matching HLA type were indicated.

Findings of the study overall: In two of eight donors, the top clonotype was HLA-C-restricted CMV-specific. Summed frequency of shared TCR beta families picked out CMV carriers who also had the relevant HLA.

TCRdb reprocessed the reads with MiXCR, giving one entry per CDR3 protein. The sample has approximately 320,000 distinct CDR3 sequences, 9% to 9.5% seen once. V gave up 6 bases and J gave up 0 bases, with 12 bases separating them. The CDR3 extends over 14 amino acids. Germline CDR1 is MNHEY and CDR2 is SVGEGT. About this clonotype: Its specificity is not known.

This clonotype was obtained from a human donor in good health (CMV status not recorded). Some clones in this sample may be carry-over from other donors' samples. The material sequenced was PBMCs. This rearrangement joins TRBV6-2 or TRBV6-3 to TRBJ2-7; D ambiguous. The CDR3 DNA reads TGTGCCAGCAGACCCCCGGTAAGCTCCTACGAGCAGTACTTC. Protein product: CASRPPVSSYEQYF.